This T cell receptor beta chain came from a study of T cell responses to AZD1222 COVID-19 vaccine. This clone was seen a handful of times. The protocol was immunoSEQ multiplex PCR, while the TCRdb copy is restricted to in-frame clones and leaves out a portion. Counted here are approximately 150,000 clones, 75% to 95% occurring once; the ten biggest clones make up 3% to 3.5%. V was clipped by 1 base and J by 7 bases, with 11 bases between them. Germline CDR1 SGHRS, CDR2 YFSETQ. This CDR3 spans 13 amino acids. The sequence was obtained from an adult who received the AZD1222 COVID-19 vaccine. The specimen was peripheral blood, collected 28 days after the second AZD1222 dose. The chain is built from TRBV5-1 and TRBJ1-1; TRBD1 might be the D (6 bases). The CDR3 DNA reads as TGCGCCAGCAGCTTGAACAGGGAGGGTGAAGCTTTCTTT. It encodes CASSLNREGEAFF.